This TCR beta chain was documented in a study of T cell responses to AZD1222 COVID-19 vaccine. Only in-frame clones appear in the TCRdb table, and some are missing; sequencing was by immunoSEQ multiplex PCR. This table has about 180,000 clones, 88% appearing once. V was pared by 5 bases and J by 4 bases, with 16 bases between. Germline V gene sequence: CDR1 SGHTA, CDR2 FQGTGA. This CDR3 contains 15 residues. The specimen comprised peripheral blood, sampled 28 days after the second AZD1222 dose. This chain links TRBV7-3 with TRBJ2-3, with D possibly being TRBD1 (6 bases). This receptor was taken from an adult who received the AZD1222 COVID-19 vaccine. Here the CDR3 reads CASSGTGIGADTQYF. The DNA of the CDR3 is TGTGCCAGCAGCGGAACAGGGATAGGAGCAGATACGCAGTATTTT.